What follows describes a single T cell receptor beta chain. This clonotype was recorded many times. Its antigen target is currently unknown. No much larger clone exists at a distance of one base, and base qualities are not known. Amplification of TCR beta CDR3 regions was carried out from RNA transcripts. A first-round RT-PCR of the TCR CDR3 used the HTBI primer set with the Qiagen OneStep RT-PCR kit. The libraries were constructed in a second round of multiplex PCR and then size-selected and purified. The libraries were sequenced on an Illumina HiSeq2000 using paired-end 100 bp reads. The paper's data handling went like this. SOAPnuke was used to process the raw data, with reads discarded if the reads contained adapters or uncalled bases, had a mean Phred below 15, or lacked an exact constant-primer or identifier match. High-quality paired reads were merged using COPE v1.2.5, and each unique nucleotide sequence was defined as a clonotype. Clonotypes were aligned to IMGT TRBV, TRBD and TRBJ reference segments using MiTCR v1.1. Only V-J combinations with frequency above 0.0001, covering roughly 99% of repertoires, were analysed. A TCS score was defined as the ratio of F50 (clonal expansion) to E x V (chaos), with BLOSUM62-based TCRdist applied between CDR3 peptides within each V-J. Welch's t-statistics and random forest reduced 500 to 550 V-J features to fewer than 15, which were used in a naive Bayes classifier (R e1071). TCRdb reanalyzed the raw reads on its own, using fastp at Q25 for trimming and MiXCR for clone calling, and kept in-frame beta chains. Entries that share a CDR3 protein sequence are merged under the most common genes and DNA. V and J calls and clone size were set by TCRdb, not the authors. Recorded for this sample are hundreds of thousands of distinct CDR3 sequences; under 20% of them occurred a single time. The leading ten clones occupy 3.8% of the sample.

These data are taken from a study of T cells in Graves' hyperthyroidism and ophthalmopathy (dated by TCRdb to about 2019). As for the study more broadly: Peripheral blood samples were taken at initial diagnosis, before any treatment was given. TCR V-J signatures able to tell the groups apart were searched for in a discovery cohort of 90 to 100 patients, of whom over 40 had Graves' ophthalmopathy and 55 to 65 had stable Graves' hyperthyroidism. Whether ophthalmopathy could be predicted prospectively was tested in an independent validation cohort made up of roughly 20 hyperthyroidism patients plus 17 patients who later progressed to ophthalmopathy. The approximately 90 discovery patients were randomly split 7:3 into training and test sets. Thyroid tissue and blood T-cell repertoires from more than 5 Graves' hyperthyroidism patients were also compared in the study. After blood sampling, hyperthyroidism patients were treated with methimazole at a starting dose of 30 mg daily, and ophthalmopathy patients were treated with high-dose intravenous methylprednisolone. TCR Vbeta CDR3 sequencing of some 140 peripheral blood samples (over 40 ophthalmopathy, about 74 hyperthyroidism and some 17 progressor patients) is reported in the paper. What the study reported, not specific to this receptor: No statistical method was used to set the sample size in advance, and investigators knew the group allocation. In cross-validation, a model built on a 13 V-J signature told ophthalmopathy apart from stable hyperthyroidism with under 90% sensitivity and about 81% specificity, and in testing the same model reached 80%/75%. Most expanded thyroid clonotypes (frequency above 0.001) were also found in blood, which suggests that blood repertoires may mirror thyroid immune responses. In validation, the model predicted progression to ophthalmopathy with approximately 71% sensitivity and around 72% specificity, a median of around six months before onset.

Graves' hyperthyroidism was defined as stable when no progression to ophthalmopathy occurred over 18 months of follow-up. Hyperthyroidism patients were aged 18 to 65 years and newly diagnosed, with disease duration of less than 2 months. The study excluded patients with uncontrolled infections, other autoimmune diseases, pregnancy or lactation. Clinical symptoms, serum thyroxine and TRAb, thyroid ultrasound, and orbital computed tomography formed the basis for the diagnoses. PBMCs were isolated from 8 to 10 ml of fresh peripheral blood by Ficoll-Paque density gradient centrifugation. Trizol reagent was used to extract total RNA, and RNA quality was then checked on an Agilent 2100 Bioanalyzer. The germline V end is reduced by 2 bases and the J end by 7 bases; junction bases left unmatched: 10. The germline V gene encodes CDR1 ENHRY and CDR2 SYGVKD. The CDR3 spans 15 residues, from the cysteine through the phenylalanine. Only CDR3 DNA is held: 45 bases, read in frame from base 1.

The source is a woman aged 25-40 years with Graves' hyperthyroidism. The chain is assembled from TRBV10-3 and TRBJ1-2; TRBD1 lines up with 7 middle nucleotides. Sequenced input: blood. CDR3 protein: CAISEVLQGRRGYTF. The DNA sequence is as follows: TGTGCCATCAGTGAGGTACTACAGGGGAGACGTGGCTACACCTTC.